This TCR beta chain derives from a study of early T cells in non-severe SARS-CoV-2 infection. Across the study: Sequencing used unsorted whole-blood bulk RNA, so chains lack pairing.

There are many counts of this clonotype. Unique molecular identifier tags were affixed to discrete cDNA molecules. TCRdb re-analysed the 5' RACE reads in MiXCR, keeping a single row per CDR3 protein. Of more than 95,000 distinct CDR3 sequences listed, around 10% are singletons. The sequence was collected from an adult who was a healthcare worker with PCR-confirmed SARS-CoV-2 infection or an uninfected control (not recorded which). The sample in question was whole blood, obtained at baseline.

The CDR3 bases are TGTGCCAGCAGACTTGACAGGGTAACTTACGAGCAGTACTTC. Translating it yields CASRLDRVTYEQYF. The chain is built from TRBV28 and TRBJ2-7; 7 positions agree with TRBD1. V was pared by 6 bases and J by 4 bases, with 9 bases of the junction left unmatched. This CDR3 has 14 amino acids. Germline CDR1 is MDHEN and CDR2 is SYDVKM.